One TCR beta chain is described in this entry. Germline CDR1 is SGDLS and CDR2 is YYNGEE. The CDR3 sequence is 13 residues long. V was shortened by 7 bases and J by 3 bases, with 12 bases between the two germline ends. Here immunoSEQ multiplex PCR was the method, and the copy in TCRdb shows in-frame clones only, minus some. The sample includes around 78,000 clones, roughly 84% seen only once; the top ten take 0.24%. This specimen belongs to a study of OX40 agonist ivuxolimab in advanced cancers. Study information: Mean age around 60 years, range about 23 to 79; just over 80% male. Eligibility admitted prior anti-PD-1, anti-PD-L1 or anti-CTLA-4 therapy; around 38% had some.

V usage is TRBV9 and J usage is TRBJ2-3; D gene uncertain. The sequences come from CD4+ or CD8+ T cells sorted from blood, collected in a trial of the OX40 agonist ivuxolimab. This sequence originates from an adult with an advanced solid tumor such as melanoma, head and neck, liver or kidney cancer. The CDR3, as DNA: TGTGCCAGCGGCTTGGTGGGGACAGATACGCAGTATTTT. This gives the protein CASGLVGTDTQYF.